These 5 T cell receptor beta chains were sequenced from one sample in a study of OX40 agonist ivuxolimab in advanced cancers. Measured with immunoSEQ multiplex PCR; TCRdb has only the in-frame clones, and not every one. In the table there are 44,000 or so clones, around 80% of which are singletons. The specimen comprised CD4+ or CD8+ T cells sorted from blood, sampled in a trial of the OX40 agonist ivuxolimab. The receptors stem from an adult with an advanced solid tumor such as melanoma, head and neck, liver or kidney cancer.

This sequence joins TRBV5-1 and TRBJ2-1; 7 nucleotides align to TRBD2. Germline V CDR1 and CDR2: SGHRS, YFSETQ. V dropped 0 bases and J dropped 6; count of bases not matched to a gene: 0. The CDR3 consists of 13 residues. The chain's CDR3 is CASSLAGGNEQFF. The CDR3 region has the DNA TGCGCCAGCAGCTTGGCGGGAGGCAATGAGCAGTTCTTC. Full variable domain (missing parts from reference TRBV5-1 and TRBJ2-1): KAGVTQTPRYLIKTRGQQVTLSCSPISGHRSVSWYQQTPGQGLQFLFEYFSETQRNKGNFPGRFSGRQFSNSRSEMNVSTLELGDSALYLCASSLAGGNEQFFGPGTRLTVL.

The chain has TRBV18 and TRBJ2-1; maybe TRBD2 (5 bases). In germline, CDR1 is KGHSH, CDR2 LQKENI. V lost 0 bases and J lost 4, with 7 bases in between. The CDR3 is 14 residues long. CDR3 amino acids: CASSPPGLYNEQFF. The DNA for the CDR3 is TGTGCCAGCTCACCACCTGGACTTTACAATGAGCAGTTCTTC.

The CDR3 nucleotides are TGTGCCAGCAGCTTGGTTTGGGAGCGTTATAACAGAGAGCAGTTCTTC. It codes for CASSLVWERYNREQFF. The V and J genes are TRBV5-8 and TRBJ2-1; maybe TRBD2 (5 bases). Trimming removed 0 bases at V and 10 bases at J, with 20 bases between. Germline V CDR1 and CDR2: SGHTS, YDEGEE. The CDR3 has 16 residues.

The chain combines TRBV6-1 with TRBJ1-2; 8 bases are shared with TRBD1. Trimming cost V 7 bases and J 8 bases; bases outside gene matches: 6. CDR1 MNHNS and CDR2 SASEGT come from the germline V gene. The length of the CDR3 is 12 residues. The CDR3 reads CASNGQGGGYTF. CDR3 in DNA: TGTGCCAGCAACGGACAGGGCGGAGGCTACACCTTC.

This clone is categorized as medium-sized (0.01 to 0.1%). This chain connects TRBV11-3 to TRBJ1-1; D remains unclear. The CDR3 consists of 15 residues. Trimming removed 5 bases from V and 5 bases from J, with 18 bases in between. The germline gives CDR1 SGHNT, CDR2 YENEEA. CDR3 amino acids: CASSPPRALDTEAFF. The CDR3 DNA reads TGTGCCAGCAGCCCCCCCCGGGCCCTCGATACTGAAGCTTTCTTT. The entire variable domain, with the rest obtained from reference TRBV11-3 and TRBJ1-1, is as follows: EAGVVQSPRYKIIEKKQPVAFWCNPISGHNTLYWYLQNLGQGPELLIRYENEEAVDDSQLPKDRFSAERLKGVDSTLKIQPAELGDSAVYLCASSPPRALDTEAFFGQGTRLTVV.